This T cell receptor beta chain was retrieved from a study of T cells after yellow fever vaccination. The wider study: Preparing low-cell-number fractions relied on SMART-Seq v4 Ultra Low Input.

Trimming shortened V by 7 bases and J by 0 bases, and 17 bases separated the two germline ends. The germline CDR1 and CDR2 sequences are MNHNY and SVGAGI (reference sequence). This CDR3 has 16 residues. Researchers made TCR cDNA using 5'RACE template switching, and this step added a universal primer site and UMIs. TCRdb used MiXCR to reprocess the 5' RACE reads, holding one entry per CDR3 protein. The table includes hundreds of thousands of distinct CDR3 sequences, 12% detected once. The chain is built from TRBV6-6 and TRBJ2-3; a weak D match, TRBD2 (7 bases). The TCR originated in a man younger than 35 who received the YFV17D yellow fever vaccine. The sample in question was CD4+ T cells sorted from PBMCs, obtained 15 days after the yellow fever booster vaccination. The CDR3 reads CASTQLRGASTDTQYF. For the CDR3, the DNA is TGTGCCAGCACCCAACTTCGGGGGGCTAGCACAGATACGCAGTATTTT.